The rows below give T cell receptor beta chains drawn from one sample of a study of blood T cells in healthy people across ages. TCRdb re-derived calls from the 5' RACE reads in MiXCR, one entry per CDR3 protein. Of roughly 1.5 million distinct CDR3 sequences listed, roughly 43% are singletons. The material sequenced was blood. These receptors all come from a woman aged 18-35 years in good health. Each CDR3 is given with its conserved first and last residue. Fields, in order: D gene, J gene, V gene, clone size, CDR3 protein, CDR3 DNA. The D gene is left open where the match is weak. Clone size is not always given. Where it is, it says once, few, many or a class for expanded clones.

NA TRBJ2-1 TRBV7-8 few CASTKTGTANNEQFF TGTGCCAGCACAAAGACCGGGACGGCAAACAATGAGCAGTTCTTC
TRBD1 TRBJ2-7 TRBV7-9 NA CASSLGTGISDEQYF TGTGCCAGCAGCTTAGGGACAGGGATTTCTGACGAGCAGTACTTC
NA TRBJ2-3 TRBV7-8 NA CASSLSGPAPTDTQYF TGTGCCAGCAGCTTGTCGGGCCCGGCCCCCACAGATACGCAGTATTTT
TRBD2 TRBJ2-4 TRBV20-1 once CSASGVSGLAKNIQYF TGCAGTGCTAGCGGGGTTAGCGGGCTAGCCAAAAACATTCAGTACTTC
TRBD1 TRBJ2-3 TRBV20-1 once CSAIGGMGTDTQYF TGCAGTGCTATAGGGGGCATGGGCACAGATACGCAGTATTTT
NA TRBJ2-2 TRBV4-3 NA CASSHRRGPNTGELFF TGCGCCAGCAGCCATAGGAGGGGGCCGAACACCGGGGAGCTGTTTTTT
TRBD1 TRBJ1-2 TRBV6-6 few CASRPNRDRLYGYTF TGTGCCAGCAGACCCAACCGGGACAGGCTTTATGGCTACACCTTC
NA TRBJ1-1 TRBV6-2/TRBV6-3 few CASNTRGSGNTEAFF TGTGCCAGCAATACCAGGGGATCGGGAAACACTGAAGCTTTCTTT
NA TRBJ2-3 TRBV12-3/TRBV12-4 few CATASPWRTDTQYF TGTGCCACCGCTAGCCCCTGGCGCACAGATACGCAGTATTTT
NA TRBJ2-3 TRBV7-9 NA CASSSGPAATDTQYF TGTGCCAGCAGCTCCGGACCAGCGGCCACAGATACGCAGTATTTT
TRBD1 TRBJ2-3 TRBV15 NA CATSLRTGGPSDTQYF TGTGCCACCAGCCTCCGGACAGGGGGCCCCTCAGATACGCAGTATTTT
NA TRBJ1-1 TRBV27 NA CASSFTGHLNTEAFF TGTGCCAGCAGTTTCACAGGGCATCTGAACACTGAAGCTTTCTTT
TRBD1 TRBJ2-7 TRBV10-3 NA CAISEPGQGPYEQYF TGTGCCATCAGTGAGCCGGGACAGGGTCCCTACGAGCAGTACTTC
NA TRBJ1-5 TRBV12-3/TRBV12-4 once CASSSLRYQPQHF TGTGCCAGCAGTTCATTGAGGTATCAGCCCCAGCATTTT
NA TRBJ2-1 TRBV20-1 few CSALVVGGTYNEQFF TGCAGTGCTTTAGTGGTGGGGGGAACCTACAATGAGCAGTTCTTC
NA TRBJ2-5 TRBV24-1 few CATSDLVNNEQYF TGTGCCACCAGTGATTTGGTAAACAATGAGCAGTACTTC
NA TRBJ1-1 TRBV12-3/TRBV12-4 NA CASSQMTGPDTEAFF TGTGCCAGCAGTCAAATGACAGGTCCGGACACTGAAGCTTTCTTT
TRBD1 TRBJ1-2 TRBV29-1 NA CSVKEGTELYGYTF TGCAGCGTCAAGGAAGGGACAGAGTTGTATGGCTACACCTTC
TRBD1 TRBJ2-4 TRBV12-3/TRBV12-4 NA CASSTTGAQNIQYF TGTGCTAGCAGTACAACAGGGGCCCAAAACATTCAGTACTTC
TRBD2 TRBJ2-3 TRBV25-1 NA CASSATSGALKAGTQYF TGTGCCAGCAGTGCCACTAGCGGGGCCCTAAAGGCGGGTACGCAGTATTTT
NA TRBJ1-1 TRBV18 once CASSPKGVAFF TGTGCCAGCTCACCGAAGGGTGTGGCTTTCTTT
NA TRBJ2-3 TRBV4-3 few CASSQDGAGTSTDTQYF TGCGCCAGCAGCCAAGATGGGGCCGGGACTAGCACAGATACGCAGTATTTT
NA TRBJ2-3 TRBV3-1 many CASSQYRVADTQYF TGTGCCAGCAGCCAATACAGGGTTGCAGATACGCAGTATTTT
NA TRBJ2-3 TRBV14 NA CASSRMEMDTQYF TGTGCCAGCAGCCGGATGGAAATGGATACGCAGTATTTT
NA TRBJ1-1 TRBV12-5 NA CASGLALRDNEAFF TGTGCTAGTGGTTTGGCCTTGAGGGACAACGAGGCTTTCTTT
NA TRBJ2-1 TRBV7-2 NA CASSDLTLAASYNEQFF TGTGCCAGCAGCGACCTGACCTTGGCCGCCTCCTACAATGAGCAGTTCTTC
NA TRBJ2-1 TRBV28 NA CASSLIPPPNNEQFF TGTGCCAGCAGTTTAATACCGCCCCCAAACAATGAGCAGTTCTTC
NA TRBJ1-3 TRBV12-3/TRBV12-4 NA CASSFGGAGNTIYF TGTGCCAGCAGTTTTGGGGGAGCTGGAAACACCATATATTTT
NA TRBJ2-2 TRBV9 few CASRASPGTTGELFF TGTGCCAGCAGGGCAAGTCCGGGAACCACCGGGGAGCTGTTTTTT
TRBD2 TRBJ2-5 TRBV20-1 NA CSARDLASGRAGETQYF TGCAGTGCTAGAGATCTGGCTAGCGGGAGGGCCGGAGAGACCCAGTACTTC
TRBD2 TRBJ2-7 TRBV20-1 NA CSALTTSGSYEQYF TGCAGTGCCCTCACGACTAGCGGGTCCTACGAGCAGTACTTC
NA TRBJ2-1 TRBV7-9 NA CASSSALHNEQFF TGTGCCAGCAGCTCCGCCCTACACAATGAGCAGTTCTTC
NA TRBJ2-7 TRBV30 NA CAWSFVGGEQYF TGTGCCTGGAGTTTCGTGGGGGGCGAGCAGTACTTC
NA TRBJ2-1 TRBV27 NA CASSLASLNNEQFF TGTGCCAGCAGTCTAGCGTCCCTAAACAATGAGCAGTTCTTC
NA TRBJ2-1 TRBV4-3 many CASSQRTGGSSYNEQFF TGCGCCAGCAGCCAAAGAACGGGTGGGAGCTCCTACAATGAGCAGTTCTTC
NA TRBJ1-4 TRBV27 NA CASSPFPRKRTNEKLFF TGTGCCAGCAGTCCATTTCCCCGAAAGAGAACTAATGAAAAACTGTTTTTT
NA TRBJ2-5 TRBV29-1 NA CSSNQGGGQETQYF TGCAGCTCAAACCAGGGGGGTGGACAAGAGACCCAGTACTTC
NA TRBJ1-1 TRBV12-3/TRBV12-4 NA CASSLMGSRVAFF TGTGCCAGCAGTTTGATGGGTTCGAGGGTAGCTTTCTTT
TRBD1 TRBJ1-2 TRBV12-3/TRBV12-4 few CASSSPDRSRVGYTF TGTGCCAGCAGTTCCCCGGACAGGAGTCGCGTGGGCTACACCTTC
NA TRBJ2-6 TRBV2 few CANTGFKAGANVLTF TGTGCCAATACAGGGTTTAAGGCTGGGGCCAACGTCCTGACTTTC
NA TRBJ2-1 TRBV27 NA CASGEAASYEQFF TGTGCCAGCGGGGAGGCTGCTTCCTACGAGCAGTTCTTC